These 11 T cell receptor beta chains were sequenced from one sample in a study of T cell responses to AZD1222 COVID-19 vaccine. Data came from immunoSEQ multiplex PCR; TCRdb stores just in-frame clones and leaves some out. The data show 200,000 or so clones, 87% seen once. The sequencing used peripheral blood, collected on day 0 of MenACWY control vaccination. The receptors were sampled from an adult in good health.

This chain uses TRBV12-3 or TRBV12-4 with TRBJ1-2; TRBD1 matches at 9 bases. V dropped 6 bases and J dropped 7; count of bases not matched to a gene: 3. The CDR3 length is 12 residues. Here the CDR3 reads CASSKDRGGYTF. DNA for the CDR3: TGTGCCAGCAGCAAGGACAGGGGTGGCTACACCTTC.

This chain uses TRBV6-2 or TRBV6-3 with TRBJ1-1, with D unresolved. The V gene's germline CDR1 is MNHEY and CDR2 SVGEGT. CDR3 length equals 17 residues. V gave up 0 bases and J gave up 2 bases, with 16 bases separating them. The CDR3 here is CASSYSMARNANTEAFF. The CDR3 DNA is TGTGCCAGCAGTTACTCGATGGCTCGGAACGCAAACACTGAAGCTTTCTTT.

V gene TRBV4-1 combines with J gene TRBJ1-4; D is uncertain. The CDR3 is 13 residues long. Between the trimmed V and J ends, which lost 5 bases and 10 bases, there was a span of 14 bases. CDR1 is MGHRA and CDR2 is YSYEKL in the germline V gene. In nucleotides, the CDR3 is TGCGCCAGCAGCTTCACCGGGTCGATAAAACTGTTTTTT. It encodes CASSFTGSIKLFF.

The chain uses TRBV19 and TRBJ1-1, with D uncertain. Trimming removed 8 bases from V and 1 base from J, with 8 bases in between. Germline V lookup: CDR1 LNHDA, CDR2 SQIVND (reference sequence). The CDR3 consists of 12 residues. The CDR3, as DNA: TGTGCCAGTCATATGGGGAACACTGAAGCTTTCTTT. It is translated as CASHMGNTEAFF.

V is TRBV5-1 and J is TRBJ2-7; 7 bases align to TRBD1. Germline V gene data show CDR1 as SGHRS and CDR2 as YFSETQ. The CDR3 runs to 15 residues. V dropped 0 bases and J dropped 3; count of bases not matched to a gene: 6. The CDR3, as DNA: TGCGCCAGCAGCTTGGAAGGGGGCGCTTTCTACGAGCAGTACTTC. Protein: CASSLEGGAFYEQYF.

This clone was found once. V is TRBV30 and J is TRBJ1-2, with a possible D match to TRBD1 (5 bases). There are 13 residues in the CDR3. CDR1 is GTSNPN and CDR2 is SVGIG in the germline V gene (reference sequence). With 1 base removed from V and 4 bases from J, the gap between germline ends came to 10 bases. CDR3 DNA: TGTGCCTGGAGTGCCGGGACCCTCTATGGCTACACCTTC. Translated, it gives CAWSAGTLYGYTF.

The chain carries TRBV5-1 and TRBJ2-7; 9 bases fit TRBD1. The CDR3 is 16 residues long. The germline gives CDR1 SGHRS, CDR2 YFSETQ. Germline trimming cut 4 bases from V and 2 bases from J; bases unmatched to any gene: 10. The CDR3 DNA sequence: TGCGCCAGCAGCCCGCCAAAGGGACAGGGCGCCTACGAGCAGTACTTC. Translation gives CASSPPKGQGAYEQYF.

The genes are TRBV4-2 and TRBJ2-1, with 7 nucleotides matching TRBD1. Germline CDR1 reads LGHNA; CDR2 reads YNFKEQ. V lost 3 bases to trimming and J lost 4 bases; unmatched junction nucleotides: 9. The CDR3 length is 16 residues. In DNA, the CDR3 is TGTGCCAGCAGCCAGACCGGGACAGTTCTTTACAATGAGCAGTTCTTC. It specifies CASSQTGTVLYNEQFF.

V and J are TRBV19 and TRBJ2-7, with 8 bases aligning to TRBD2. Germline values: CDR1 LNHDA, CDR2 SQIVND (reference sequence). CDR3 length: 13 residues. V shed 8 bases and J 0 bases; nucleotides not matched to a gene: 3. The CDR3 DNA is TGTGCCAGTCAAGCGGGGGACTCCTACGAGCAGTACTTC. This translates into CASQAGDSYEQYF.

DNA for the CDR3: TGCGCCAGCAGGGGAGGTGGGTCCTATAATTCACCCCTCCACTTT. Its translation is CASRGGGSYNSPLHF. This chain uses TRBV23-1 with TRBJ1-6; D remains unclear. TRBV23-1 qualifies as an ORF whose function is uncertain. V was pared by 6 bases and J by 1 base, with 10 bases between. The CDR3 covers 15 residues.

CDR3 DNA sequence: TGTGCCAGCAGCCCCCGCGGGGGGTCCGGGGAGCTGTTTTTT. Residues: CASSPRGGSGELFF. The genes are TRBV7-2 and TRBJ2-2; 8 nucleotides align to TRBD2. CDR1 is SGHTA and CDR2 is FQGNSA in the germline V gene. The CDR3 contains 14 residues. V lost 5 bases and J lost 6; bases outside the gene matches: 5. The entire variable domain, with the rest obtained from reference TRBV7-2 and TRBJ2-2, is as follows: GAGVSQSPSNKVTEKGKDVELRCDPISGHTALYWYRQSLGQGLEFLIYFQGNSAPDKSGLPSDRFSAERTGGSVSTLTIQRTQQEDSAVYLCASSPRGGSGELFFGEGSRLTVL.